The 31 T cell receptor beta chains in this list originate from one sample, sequenced in a study of blood T cell repertoires in COVID-19. The method was immunoSEQ multiplex PCR; TCRdb's version includes in-frame clones alone and lacks a portion of them. Seen here are about 110,000 clones, 60% to 85% observed once, and the top ten hold roughly 4%. Material: peripheral blood. These receptors came from a human donor in a cohort sampled during active or convalescent COVID-19.

V and J are TRBV28 and TRBJ2-3, with 10 bases that match TRBD2. J lost 5 bases, V lost 4 bases, and 9 bases had no gene match. Germline V gene sequence: CDR1 MDHEN, CDR2 SYDVKM. There are 16 residues in the CDR3. CDR3 DNA: TGTGCCAGCAGTTCCCCTAGCGGGAGCTCCCTAGATACGCAGTATTTT. Translated, it gives CASSSPSGSSLDTQYF.

The rearrangement links TRBV6-5 to TRBJ1-6; D possibly corresponds to TRBD1 (6 bases). The CDR3 has 15 amino acids. Looked up from germline, CDR1 is MNHEY and CDR2 is SVGAGI. V was cut by 4 bases and J by 9 bases, with 16 bases left in between. The CDR3: CASSFDQGIGSPLHF. In DNA, the CDR3 is TGTGCCAGCAGTTTTGACCAGGGGATAGGTTCACCCCTCCACTTT.

The chain is built from TRBV12-3 or TRBV12-4 and TRBJ1-2; no clear D. Trimming stripped 5 bases from V and 5 bases from J, with 9 bases between. The CDR3 is 12 amino acids. CDR3: CASSQALYGYTF. The CDR3 DNA reads TGTGCCAGCAGTCAGGCTTTGTATGGCTACACCTTC.

The chain couples TRBV9 to TRBJ1-2; no clear D gene. The CDR3 spans 18 residues. V gave up 2 bases and J gave up 4 bases, with 24 bases separating them. Germline-derived CDR1 and CDR2 are SGDLS and YYNGEE. CDR3 protein: CASSVPPGSWAAFYGYTF. The CDR3 DNA is TGTGCCAGCAGCGTCCCACCGGGATCTTGGGCTGCCTTCTATGGCTACACCTTC.

This chain connects TRBV19 to TRBJ2-7, with a tentative D call TRBD2 (5 bases). This CDR3 is built from 18 residues. Deletions cut 4 bases from V and 8 bases from J, with 30 bases between. CDR1 and CDR2 from the germline V gene are LNHDA and SQIVND (reference sequence). The CDR3 region has the DNA TGTGCCAGTAGTAAGAGCGGAGGAGGACCACTCTTACGAGGCAAGCAGTACTTC. This translates into CASSKSGGGPLLRGKQYF.

As for this clone: Within the sample, other DNA sequences also encode this same CDR3. The chain uses TRBV9 and TRBJ2-3, with TRBD2 matching 11 bases. This CDR3 contains 18 residues. The J segment lost 6 bases and the V segment lost 0 bases, leaving 12 bases of the junction unmatched. The germline gives CDR1 SGDLS, CDR2 YYNGEE. The CDR3 DNA sequence: TGTGCCAGCAGCGTAGCTACAAGTAGCGGGGGGGCTGGGGATACGCAGTATTTT. This codes for CASSVATSSGGAGDTQYF.

The chain carries TRBV29-1 and TRBJ2-1, with D hard to call. This CDR3 comprises 13 residues. Looked up from germline, CDR1 is SQVTM and CDR2 is ANQGSEA. V was clipped by 4 bases and J by 0 bases, with 7 bases between them. CDR3 in DNA: TGCAGCGTTGTGGCAGTCTCCTACAATGAGCAGTTCTTC. The encoded protein is CSVVAVSYNEQFF.

This clone was counted only a few times. This chain uses TRBV12-3 or TRBV12-4 with TRBJ1-4; no firm D call. The V end lost 5 bases, the J end lost 3 bases, and 7 bases lay between the germline ends. This CDR3 contains 13 residues. The CDR3 DNA follows: TGTGCCAGCAGTCGGCAGGCTAATGAAAAACTGTTTTTT. Translation: CASSRQANEKLFF.

The chain links TRBV4-3 to TRBJ2-2; 9 bases are shared with TRBD2. Trimming at V came to 0 bases and at J to 13 bases, leaving 15 bases not matched to a gene. Germline loops: CDR1 LGHNA, CDR2 YSLEER. The length of the CDR3 is 17 residues. Written as DNA, the CDR3 is TGCGCCAGCAGCCAAGATCCCCCTAGCGGGGCAAAAAATAGGCTGTTTTTT. Translating it yields CASSQDPPSGAKNRLFF.

CDR3 nucleotide sequence: TGTGCCAGCAGTGCACCTGACAGGGGCTCTCATTACGAGCAGTACTTC. Translating gives CASSAPDRGSHYEQYF. V is TRBV28 and J is TRBJ2-7; TRBD1 matches at 8 bases. The CDR3 sequence is 16 residues long. J was trimmed by 4 bases and V by 5 bases; bases with no gene match: 13. Per germline, CDR1 MDHEN and CDR2 SYDVKM.

The chain couples TRBV6-4 to TRBJ1-5; possibly TRBD1 for D (5 bases). V was pared by 2 bases and J by 2 bases, with 16 bases between. The CDR3 loop spans 17 amino acids. The V gene's germline CDR1 is MRHNA and CDR2 SNTAGT. The CDR3 DNA reads TGTGCCAGCAGTGACCCCCCGTGGGGGGAGGGCAATCAGCCCCAGCATTTT. This encodes CASSDPPWGEGNQPQHF.

The rearrangement uses TRBV10-3 and TRBJ2-2, with D unresolved. Germline V CDR1 and CDR2: ENHRY, SYGVKD. This CDR3 region has 13 residues. Trimming took off 8 bases at V and 2 bases at J, with 9 bases between the two ends. CDR3 nucleotides: TGTGCCATCCTAAGTTTTAACACCGGGGAGCTGTTTTTT. It yields the protein CAILSFNTGELFF.

The chain joins TRBV9 to TRBJ1-2; 8 nucleotides agree with TRBD1. V lost 3 bases to trimming and J lost 5 bases; unmatched junction nucleotides: 3. The CDR3 covers 13 residues. Germline V gene sequence: CDR1 SGDLS, CDR2 YYNGEE. The CDR3 loop reads CASSADRVYGYTF. The CDR3 region has the DNA TGTGCCAGCAGCGCGGACAGGGTGTATGGCTACACCTTC.

The chain carries TRBV12-5 and TRBJ2-7; 9 bases fit TRBD1. The CDR3 has 17 residues. The trim removed 0 bases at V and 3 bases at J, leaving 9 bases unmatched. Germline V lookup: CDR1 LGHNT, CDR2 FRNRAP. CDR3 protein: CASGLVGEGTGSYEQYF. CDR3 coding DNA: TGTGCTAGTGGTTTGGTCGGGGAAGGGACAGGGAGCTACGAGCAGTACTTC.

The J gene is TRBJ1-2, the V gene TRBV12-3 or TRBV12-4; D possibly corresponds to TRBD1 (6 bases). The CDR3 has 12 amino acids. The germline V and J ends were trimmed by 5 bases and 10 bases, with 14 bases remaining between them. The CDR3 nucleotides are TGTGCCAGCAGTACCCGGACAGATCCCTACACCTTC. Protein sequence: CASSTRTDPYTF.

This sequence joins TRBV14 and TRBJ2-7; TRBD1 aligns across 9 bases. The J segment lost 6 bases and the V segment lost 0 bases, leaving 12 bases of the junction unmatched. Germline-derived CDR1 and CDR2 are SGHDN and FVKESK. CDR3 size: 17 residues. CDR3 amino acids: CASSQDRLDRGRTEQYF. The DNA for the CDR3 is TGTGCCAGCAGCCAAGATCGGCTGGACAGGGGAAGGACCGAGCAGTACTTC.

V and J are TRBV20-1 and TRBJ2-1; TRBD2 agrees at 11 bases. The CDR3 length is 15 residues. Germline lookup yields CDR1 DFQATT and CDR2 SNEGSKA (reference sequence). The ends lost 3 bases at V and 4 bases at J; junction bases unmatched: 5. The CDR3 region is CSASTGLAVYNEQFF. CDR3 nucleotide sequence: TGCAGTGCTAGTACGGGACTAGCGGTATACAATGAGCAGTTCTTC.

In DNA form, the CDR3 reads TGTGCCAGCAGTCCGTCGGGGGGAACAGGAAACACCATATATTTT. This translates into CASSPSGGTGNTIYF. The chain joins TRBV5-4 to TRBJ1-3; D possibly corresponds to TRBD1 (5 bases). The germline V gene encodes CDR1 SGHNT and CDR2 YYREEE (reference sequence). Trimming shortened V by 5 bases and J by 4 bases, and 16 bases separated the two germline ends. The CDR3 sequence is 15 residues long.

Only a few counts were recorded for this clone. The chain has TRBV30 and TRBJ1-5; 9 nucleotides line up with TRBD1. This CDR3 is built from 15 residues. The germline V gene has CDR1 GTSNPN and CDR2 SVGIG (reference sequence). V trimming: 3 bases; J trimming: 5 bases; junction bases outside the gene matches: 8. CDR3 region: CAWSAGTGHYQPQHF. CDR3 in DNA: TGTGCCTGGAGCGCCGGGACAGGGCATTATCAGCCCCAGCATTTT.

V usage is TRBV6-2 or TRBV6-3 and J usage is TRBJ1-2, with 9 bases aligning to TRBD1. Germline lookup yields CDR1 MNHEY and CDR2 SVGEGT. V shed 2 bases, J shed 2 bases, and the junction held 9 bases outside the gene matches. This CDR3 spans 17 amino acids. CDR3 nucleotides: TGTGCCAGCAGTTACCGGCGCGGGACAGGGATGAACTATGGCTACACCTTC. It specifies CASSYRRGTGMNYGYTF.

This rearrangement joins TRBV7-6 to TRBJ2-7; no firm D call. The CDR3 extends over 13 amino acids. Germline CDR1 and CDR2: SGHVS and FNYEAQ. V gave up 4 bases and J gave up 2 bases, with 9 bases separating them. The CDR3 DNA is TGTGCCAGCAGCTCGACTTTGGCCTACGAGCAGTACTTC. Amino acid sequence: CASSSTLAYEQYF.

This clone was recorded a few times. The J gene is TRBJ2-5, the V gene TRBV5-1; TRBD1 matches at 8 bases. CDR3 size: 15 residues. CDR1 is SGHRS and CDR2 is YFSETQ in the germline V gene. V lost 4 bases, J lost 5 bases, and 10 bases stayed unmatched. CDR3 in DNA: TGCGCCAGCAGCACAGGACAGGGCGATTACGAGACCCAGTACTTC. Its translation: CASSTGQGDYETQYF.

The rearrangement links TRBV6-5 to TRBJ1-1; perhaps TRBD1 as D (6 bases). The V end was cut by 6 bases, the J end by 5 bases, with 16 bases between. Germline V lookup: CDR1 MNHEY, CDR2 SVGAGI. This CDR3 has 14 residues. The CDR3 bases are TGTGCCAGCAGACACACCGGACAGCTTACTGAAGCTTTCTTT. This translates into CASRHTGQLTEAFF.

This chain uses TRBV7-8 with TRBJ2-5; D might be TRBD2 (5 bases). The germline CDR1 and CDR2 sequences are SGHVS and FQNEAQ. This CDR3 is built from 17 residues. Trimming took 5 bases from V and 5 from J, leaving 24 bases between them. In DNA, the CDR3 is TGTGCCAGCAGCAAACGGGGTCACGCCCGGCGTGTGGAGACCCAGTACTTC. Its translation: CASSKRGHARRVETQYF.

The chain has TRBV27 and TRBJ1-5, with D possibly matching TRBD1 (5 bases). V was pared by 7 bases and J by 2 bases, with 12 bases between. The CDR3 length is 14 residues. The germline V gene has CDR1 MNHEY and CDR2 SMNVEV (reference sequence). Written as DNA, the CDR3 is TGTGCCAGCAAGGACTCGGGGGGCAATCAGCCCCAGCATTTT. Residues: CASKDSGGNQPQHF.

In this sample, this clone turned up a few times. This chain links TRBV4-3 with TRBJ2-1, with D possibly matching TRBD2 (6 bases). V was shortened by 0 bases and J by 13 bases, with 19 bases between the two germline ends. CDR1 is LGHNA and CDR2 is YSLEER in the germline V gene. The CDR3 has 15 residues. CDR3 loop: CASSQEGGEPPQQFF. CDR3 in DNA: TGCGCCAGCAGCCAAGAGGGGGGAGAACCCCCGCAACAGTTCTTC.

On this clone: Relative to the germline gene, one junction end is altered; a read error may explain this. The V gene is TRBV10-1, the J gene TRBJ1-2; 8 positions agree with TRBD1. From germline, CDR1 is WNHNN and CDR2 SYGVQD (reference sequence). CDR3 length: 12 amino acids. CDR3: CASNRTDRGLGF. In DNA, the CDR3 is TGCGCCAGCAACAGAACCGACAGGGGATTGGGCTTC.

V is TRBV7-8 and J is TRBJ2-2; the D is unclear. Germline V gives CDR1 SGHVS, CDR2 FQNEAQ. CDR3 length: 11 residues. With 6 bases removed from V and 8 bases from J, the gap between germline ends came to 7 bases. CDR3 loop: CASRSTGELFF. The CDR3 DNA reads as TGTGCCAGCAGGAGTACGGGGGAGCTGTTTTTT.

The chain carries TRBV28 and TRBJ2-7, with D possibly being TRBD2 (6 bases). With 6 bases removed from V and 0 bases from J, the gap between germline ends came to 15 bases. Germline-derived CDR1 and CDR2 are MDHEN and SYDVKM. This CDR3 has 15 amino acids. The CDR3, as DNA: TGTGCCAGCAGGGACGGGACTTCCCGCTCCTACGAGCAGTACTTC. It encodes CASRDGTSRSYEQYF. The entire variable domain, with the rest obtained from reference TRBV28 and TRBJ2-7, is as follows: DVKVTQSSRYLVKRTGEKVFLECVQDMDHENMFWYRQDPGLGLRLIYFSYDVKMKEKGDIPEGYSVSREKKERFSLILESASTNQTSMYLCASRDGTSRSYEQYFGPGTRLTVT.

This clone has only one observation. CDR3 loop: CASSLRNRGEKLFF. CDR3 in DNA: TGTGCCAGCAGTTTACGAAACAGGGGGGAAAAACTGTTTTTT. V gene TRBV27 combines with J gene TRBJ1-4; 8 nucleotides align to TRBD1. This CDR3 region has 14 residues. Germline V CDR1 and CDR2: MNHEY, SMNVEV (reference sequence). The V and J ends lost 2 bases and 8 bases, in that order; junction bases with no gene match: 4. Variable domain in full (rest from reference TRBV27 and TRBJ1-4): EAQVTQNPRYLITVTGKKLTVTCSQNMNHEYMSWYRQDPGLGLRQIYYSMNVEVTDKGDVPEGYKVSRKEKRNFPLILESPSPNQTSLYFCASSLRNRGEKLFFGSGTQLSVL.

The V call is TRBV5-1, the J call TRBJ2-7; 9 nucleotides align to TRBD1. Looked up from germline, CDR1 is SGHRS and CDR2 is YFSETQ. The CDR3 is 16 amino acids. Trimming removed 0 bases from V and 6 bases from J; junction bases left unmatched: 10. The CDR3 sequence is CASSLASETGGGEQYF. For the CDR3, the DNA is TGCGCCAGCAGCTTGGCCTCGGAAACAGGGGGCGGCGAGCAGTACTTC. Looking up the rest from reference TRBV5-1 and TRBJ2-7 gives the full variable domain: KAGVTQTPRYLIKTRGQQVTLSCSPISGHRSVSWYQQTPGQGLQFLFEYFSETQRNKGNFPGRFSGRQFSNSRSEMNVSTLELGDSALYLCASSLASETGGGEQYFGPGTRLTVT.